This T cell receptor (beta chain) was captured by sequencing in a study of patients and donors after allogeneic stem cell transplantation. With 3 bases removed from V and 4 bases from J, the gap between germline ends came to 22 bases. Looked up from germline, CDR1 is MGHRA and CDR2 is YSYEKL. This CDR3 is 18 amino acids long. The table lists this clonotype with many counts. TCRdb re-derived calls from the RT-PCR reads in MiXCR, one entry per CDR3 protein. The sample yields approximately 90,000 distinct CDR3 sequences, about 5% seen once. V gene TRBV4-1 combines with J gene TRBJ2-1, with D possibly being TRBD1 or TRBD2 (6 bases each). This TCR was sampled from a human donor who was either an allogeneic HSCT recipient or a stem cell or donor lymphocyte infusion donor (not recorded which). It is not recorded whose cells these are; they may come from a transplant donor. The sequenced sample consisted of blood, either unsorted or a sorted T cell fraction (not recorded which). The CDR3 region has the DNA TGCGCCAGCAGCCAGGGGAGGACAGTTAACAGCTTTTACAATGAGCAGTTCTTC. This encodes CASSQGRTVNSFYNEQFF.